These 4 T cell receptor beta chains were sequenced from one sample in a study of blood T cell repertoires in COVID-19. Only in-frame clones appear in the TCRdb table, and some are missing; sequencing was by immunoSEQ multiplex PCR. This repertoire shows 150,000 to 200,000 clones, 80% to 90% found once; its top ten account for around 9.5%. Material for sequencing was PBMCs or T cells enriched from blood (not recorded which). Source of these receptors: a woman aged 18-29 years who had recovered from COVID-19.

This clone appeared once. In nucleotides, the CDR3 is TGCGCCAGCAGCTTGGCCAATCCCTCATTGCAGTACGAGCAGTACTTC. It translates to CASSLANPSLQYEQYF. The chain is built from TRBV5-1 and TRBJ2-7; D is ambiguous. There are 16 residues in the CDR3. The ends were cut back, 0 bases at V and 4 bases at J, with 17 bases in the middle. The V gene's germline CDR1 is SGHRS and CDR2 YFSETQ.

This rearrangement joins TRBV3-1 (or the pseudogene TRBV3-2) to TRBJ2-1, with TRBD2 matching over 7 bases. Germline V gene lookup returns CDR1 LGHDT and CDR2 YNNKEL (reference sequence). CDR3 size: 16 residues. With 2 bases clipped from V and 0 bases from J, the junction kept 4 bases outside the gene matches. The CDR3 DNA is TGTGCCAGCAGCCAACCGGGCGGGAGCTCCTACAATGAGCAGTTCTTC. The encoded protein is CASSQPGGSSYNEQFF.

The chain employs TRBV4-1 and TRBJ2-7; 9 bases line up with TRBD1. Trimming at V came to 5 bases and at J to 4 bases, leaving 6 bases not matched to a gene. Germline CDR1 and CDR2: MGHRA and YSYEKL. The CDR3 loop spans 14 amino acids. Here the CDR3 reads CASSNRGLTYEQYF. The CDR3, as DNA: TGCGCCAGCAGCAACAGGGGGCTAACTTACGAGCAGTACTTC.

The genes are TRBV24-1 and TRBJ2-3; 8 bases fit TRBD2. V gave up 5 bases and J gave up 5 bases; unmatched junction bases: 5. Germline lookup yields CDR1 KGHDR and CDR2 SFDVKD. The CDR3 runs to 14 residues. CDR3 amino acids: CATSGTSPIDTQYF. In nucleotides, the CDR3 is TGTGCCACCAGTGGGACTAGCCCCATAGATACGCAGTATTTT.